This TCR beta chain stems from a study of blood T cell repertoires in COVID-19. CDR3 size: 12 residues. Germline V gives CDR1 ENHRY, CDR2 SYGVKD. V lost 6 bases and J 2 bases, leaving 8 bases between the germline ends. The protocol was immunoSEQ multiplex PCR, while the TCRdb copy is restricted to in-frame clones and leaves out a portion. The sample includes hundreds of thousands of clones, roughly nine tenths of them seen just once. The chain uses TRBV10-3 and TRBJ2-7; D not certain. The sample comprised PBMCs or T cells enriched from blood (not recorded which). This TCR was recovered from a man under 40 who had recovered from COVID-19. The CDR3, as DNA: TGTGCCATCAGGACTCCAGCCTACGAGCAGTACTTC. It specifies CAIRTPAYEQYF.